These T cell receptor beta chains were read from a single sample in a study of T cells in Graves' hyperthyroidism and ophthalmopathy. TCRdb processed the multiplex PCR reads anew with MiXCR; each CDR3 protein has one entry. The sample includes some 400,000 distinct CDR3 sequences, about 14% of them seen just once. Sequences were obtained from blood. All receptors derive from a woman aged 55-69 years with Graves' hyperthyroidism. CDR3s include the opening cysteine and the closing phenylalanine or tryptophan. The D gene is left open where the match is weak. Only some rows state a clone size, as once, few, many or a class for expanded clones.

cdr3_nt: TGCGCCAGTTTAGGGGGCGTAGAGGATACGCAGTATTTT
cdr3_aa: CASLGGVEDTQYF
d_call: TRBD1
v_call: TRBV5-1
clone_size: few
j_call: TRBJ2-3

cdr3_nt: TGTGCCAGCAGTGCACAGGGAACTAATGAAAAACTGTTTTTT
cdr3_aa: CASSAQGTNEKLFF
d_call: NA
v_call: TRBV2
clone_size: many
j_call: TRBJ1-4

cdr3_nt: TGCAGTGCTAGAGATGACAGGAACACCGGGGAGCTGTTTTTT
cdr3_aa: CSARDDRNTGELFF
d_call: NA
v_call: TRBV20-1
clone_size: many
j_call: TRBJ2-2

cdr3_nt: TGTGCCAGCAGTTTGACTAGCGGGGCCTACGAGCAGTACTTC
cdr3_aa: CASSLTSGAYEQYF
d_call: TRBD2
v_call: TRBV12-3/TRBV12-4
clone_size: many
j_call: TRBJ2-7

cdr3_nt: TGCGCCAGCAGCCAAGGCCCGGGGGGCGATAACACCGGGGAGCTGTTTTTT
cdr3_aa: CASSQGPGGDNTGELFF
d_call: NA
v_call: TRBV4-1
clone_size: NA
j_call: TRBJ2-2

cdr3_nt: TGTGCCTGGAGTGTACGGGGGAGGGCCACAGATACGCAGTATTTT
cdr3_aa: CAWSVRGRATDTQYF
d_call: TRBD2
v_call: TRBV30
clone_size: few
j_call: TRBJ2-3

cdr3_nt: TGTGCCAGCAGCCAAGTAGAGGCGGAAGAAGCTTTCTTT
cdr3_aa: CASSQVEAEEAFF
d_call: NA
v_call: TRBV3-1
clone_size: NA
j_call: TRBJ1-1

cdr3_nt: TGTGCCAGCAGCCCCCGGGACAGGAACCAAGAGACCCAGTACTTC
cdr3_aa: CASSPRDRNQETQYF
d_call: TRBD1
v_call: TRBV3-1
clone_size: many
j_call: TRBJ2-5

cdr3_nt: TGTGCCAGCAGTTTATCAGCAGGGGCGATCTCCTACGAGCAGTACTTC
cdr3_aa: CASSLSAGAISYEQYF
d_call: NA
v_call: TRBV27
clone_size: many
j_call: TRBJ2-7

cdr3_nt: TGCGCCAGCAGCGGAGTAGCGGGAGTAGGAACAGATACGCAGTATTTT
cdr3_aa: CASSGVAGVGTDTQYF
d_call: TRBD2
v_call: TRBV5-1
clone_size: NA
j_call: TRBJ2-3

cdr3_nt: TGTGCCAGCAGTTTGGCGGGAGGCTCGCAGAAGAGGCAGTATTTT
cdr3_aa: CASSLAGGSQKRQYF
d_call: TRBD2
v_call: TRBV6-1
clone_size: many
j_call: TRBJ2-3

cdr3_nt: TGCAGTGCTGGTAGGACGTCGTACTACGAGCAGTACTTC
cdr3_aa: CSAGRTSYYEQYF
d_call: NA
v_call: TRBV20-1
clone_size: few
j_call: TRBJ2-7

cdr3_nt: TGCAGTGCTAGCGGGACTGCTCTTCAAGAGACCCAGTACTTC
cdr3_aa: CSASGTALQETQYF
d_call: NA
v_call: TRBV20-1
clone_size: many
j_call: TRBJ2-5

cdr3_nt: TGCGCCAGCAGCTTGGTATCGGGGACTAGCGGTTACCACTCCTACGAGCAGTACTTC
cdr3_aa: CASSLVSGTSGYHSYEQYF
d_call: TRBD2
v_call: TRBV5-1
clone_size: NA
j_call: TRBJ2-7

cdr3_nt: TGTGCCTGGTCCTGGGACCAGGGCGCTGAAGCTTTCTTT
cdr3_aa: CAWSWDQGAEAFF
d_call: NA
v_call: TRBV30
clone_size: many
j_call: TRBJ1-1

cdr3_nt: TGCGCCAGCAGCCAAGGGCCACCACGGGGATTGAGCTCCTACGAGCAGTACTTC
cdr3_aa: CASSQGPPRGLSSYEQYF
d_call: NA
v_call: TRBV4-1
clone_size: few
j_call: TRBJ2-7

cdr3_nt: TGCAGCGTTGTTGGGGGGGGTTACGAGCAGTACTTC
cdr3_aa: CSVVGGGYEQYF
d_call: TRBD2
v_call: TRBV29-1
clone_size: NA
j_call: TRBJ2-7

cdr3_nt: TGTGCCAGTAGTACCGGGACAGGAGACACCGGGGAGCTGTTTTTT
cdr3_aa: CASSTGTGDTGELFF
d_call: TRBD1
v_call: TRBV19
clone_size: NA
j_call: TRBJ2-2

cdr3_nt: TGTGCCAGCAGCCAGGGTGCTGGGGCCAACGTCCTGACTTTC
cdr3_aa: CASSQGAGANVLTF
d_call: NA
v_call: TRBV7-3
clone_size: many
j_call: TRBJ2-6

cdr3_nt: TGTGCCAGCAGCTTAGGTGGCGTAATGGGGGGAGAGACCCAGTACTTC
cdr3_aa: CASSLGGVMGGETQYF
d_call: NA
v_call: TRBV7-9
clone_size: many
j_call: TRBJ2-5

cdr3_nt: TGCAGTGCTAGGGGGACCGGACAGGGTTCAGATACGCAGTATTTT
cdr3_aa: CSARGTGQGSDTQYF
d_call: TRBD1
v_call: TRBV20-1
clone_size: many
j_call: TRBJ2-3

cdr3_nt: TGTGCCAGCAGCCACGAAGACTTTGAGCAGTTCTTC
cdr3_aa: CASSHEDFEQFF
d_call: NA
v_call: TRBV3-1
clone_size: many
j_call: TRBJ2-1

cdr3_nt: TGTGCCAGCAGTGATCCCGGGACAGGGGACTACAATGAGCAGTTCTTC
cdr3_aa: CASSDPGTGDYNEQFF
d_call: TRBD1
v_call: TRBV9
clone_size: NA
j_call: TRBJ2-1

cdr3_nt: TGTGCCAGCTCACCACCGGGACAGGGTGGTGAAGCTTTCTTT
cdr3_aa: CASSPPGQGGEAFF
d_call: TRBD1
v_call: TRBV18
clone_size: many
j_call: TRBJ1-1

cdr3_nt: TGTGCCAGCAGCCTGACTAGCGGGAGGTTGCCCTACGAGCAGTACTTC
cdr3_aa: CASSLTSGRLPYEQYF
d_call: TRBD2
v_call: TRBV7-9
clone_size: NA
j_call: TRBJ2-7

cdr3_nt: TGTGCCTGGAGTGTCGCCAGGGTGAACACCGGGGAGCTGTTTTTT
cdr3_aa: CAWSVARVNTGELFF
d_call: NA
v_call: TRBV30
clone_size: few
j_call: TRBJ2-2

cdr3_nt: TGTGCCACCAGTGATCTTCAGGGTGACACCATATATTTT
cdr3_aa: CATSDLQGDTIYF
d_call: NA
v_call: TRBV24-1
clone_size: NA
j_call: TRBJ1-3

cdr3_nt: TGTGCCAGCAGTTACCCCAACCCGTGGGCCCGGTACTACGAGCAGTACTTC
cdr3_aa: CASSYPNPWARYYEQYF
d_call: NA
v_call: TRBV6-6
clone_size: many
j_call: TRBJ2-7

cdr3_nt: TGCGCCAGCAGCTTGGCGCAGGGGGGCCAAGAGACCCAGTACTTC
cdr3_aa: CASSLAQGGQETQYF
d_call: NA
v_call: TRBV5-1
clone_size: NA
j_call: TRBJ2-5